This T cell receptor beta chain stems from a study of T cells in narcolepsy. Study-wide context: Patients with NT1 or NT2 and healthy control donors were enrolled. Study conclusions and caveats: Blood of same and different patients, but not healthy controls, reportedly held recurring autoreactive clonotypes. HCRT-specific and TRIB2-specific autoreactive clonotypes appeared among same-patient CSF and blood CD4+ clonotypes.

TCRdb keeps only in-frame clones here, not all; method: immunoSEQ multiplex PCR. The table has approximately 8,100 clones, over 60% seen once. The CDR3 has 17 amino acids. CDR1 SEHNR and CDR2 FQNEAQ come from the germline V gene (reference sequence). Trimming cost V 0 bases and J 5 bases; bases outside gene matches: 8. As regards this clone: What it binds is unknown.

This TCR came from a human donor with narcolepsy. The source material was CD45RA- memory CD8+ T cells from PBMCs. This sequence joins TRBV7-9 and TRBJ2-1; TRBD2 agrees at 9 bases. CDR3 sequence reads: CASSLASRLAGHNEQFF. The DNA for the CDR3 is TGTGCCAGCAGCTTAGCTTCGAGGCTAGCGGGGCACAATGAGCAGTTCTTC.